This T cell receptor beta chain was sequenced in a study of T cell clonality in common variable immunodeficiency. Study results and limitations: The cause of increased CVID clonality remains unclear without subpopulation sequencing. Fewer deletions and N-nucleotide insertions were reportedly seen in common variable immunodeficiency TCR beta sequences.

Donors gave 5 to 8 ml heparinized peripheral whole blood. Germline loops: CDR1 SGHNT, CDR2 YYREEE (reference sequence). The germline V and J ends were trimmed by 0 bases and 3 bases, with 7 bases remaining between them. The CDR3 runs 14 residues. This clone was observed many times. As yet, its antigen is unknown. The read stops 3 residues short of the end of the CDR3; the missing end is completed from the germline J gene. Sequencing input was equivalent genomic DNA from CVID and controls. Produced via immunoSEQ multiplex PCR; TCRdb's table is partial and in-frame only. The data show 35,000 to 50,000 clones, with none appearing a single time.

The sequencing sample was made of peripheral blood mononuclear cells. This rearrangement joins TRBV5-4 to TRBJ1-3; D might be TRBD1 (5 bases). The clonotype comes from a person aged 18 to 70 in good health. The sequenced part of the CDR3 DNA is TGTGCCAGCAGCTTGGCAGGGAGTGGAAACACC. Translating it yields CASSLAGSGNT. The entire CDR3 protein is CASSLAGSGNTIYF.